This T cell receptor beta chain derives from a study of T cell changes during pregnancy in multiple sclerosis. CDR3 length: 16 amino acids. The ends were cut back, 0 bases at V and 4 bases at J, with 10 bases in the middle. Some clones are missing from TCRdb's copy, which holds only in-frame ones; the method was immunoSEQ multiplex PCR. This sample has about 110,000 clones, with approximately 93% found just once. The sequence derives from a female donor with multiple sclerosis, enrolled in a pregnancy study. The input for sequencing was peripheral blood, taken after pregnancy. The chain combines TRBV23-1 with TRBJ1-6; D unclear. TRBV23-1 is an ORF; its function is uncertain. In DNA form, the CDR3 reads TGCGCCAGCAGTCAATCTCCAGGCCATTATAATTCACCCCTCCACTTT. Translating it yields CASSQSPGHYNSPLHF.